The clone carrying this T cell receptor beta chain was seen a few times. The antigen is not known. TCR beta CDR3 region amplification was performed from RNA transcripts. The HTBI primer set was used in a first-round RT-PCR of the TCR CDR3. TCRdb called the multiplex PCR reads again in MiXCR, with one record for every CDR3 protein. The sample contains about half a million distinct CDR3 sequences, about 22% of which appear only once. The sample belongs to a study of T cells in Graves' hyperthyroidism and ophthalmopathy. Study background: Sampling of peripheral blood happened at initial diagnosis, prior to any treatment.

General study results and limits: A 13 V-J signature model discriminated ophthalmopathy versus stable hyperthyroidism.

Germline CDR1 is SGHRS and CDR2 is YFSETQ. Trimming removed 2 bases at V and 9 bases at J, with 12 bases between. CDR3 length: 14 residues. It was approximately 9.7 ml of fresh peripheral blood that supplied the PBMCs. Specimen: blood. The TCR was taken from a woman between 65 and 79 years old with Graves' ophthalmopathy. This chain joins TRBV5-1 and TRBJ1-6, with D maybe TRBD1 (5 bases). The CDR3 DNA follows: TGCGCCAGCAGCTTCGGACAATCGGGTTCACCCCTCCACTTT. It encodes CASSFGQSGSPLHF.